This T cell receptor (beta chain) appears in the sequencing data of a study of blood T cell repertoires in COVID-19. Overall study context: From T cells, B-cell-depleted T cells, or PBMCs came the material, which was cDNA or gDNA.

Germline V CDR1 and CDR2: LGHDT, YNNKEL (reference sequence). Trimming took 0 bases from V and 7 from J; bases not matched to a gene: 12. The length of the CDR3 is 18 residues. This clone appeared a single time. TCRdb keeps only in-frame clones here, not all; method: immunoSEQ multiplex PCR. The sample includes some 150,000 clones, 75% to 85% of them seen just once. V and J are TRBV3-1 (or the pseudogene TRBV3-2) and TRBJ2-1; 10 bases are a match to TRBD2. The material sequenced was peripheral blood. This TCR was sampled from an elderly woman with active or convalescent COVID-19. CDR3 nucleotide sequence: TGTGCCAGCAGCCAAGATCTGGGAAGCGGGGGGGCGGAGAATGAGCAGTTCTTC. Its translation: CASSQDLGSGGAENEQFF.